Listed here is a single T cell receptor (beta chain). The antigen is not known. The data are from a study of shared clonotypes between healthy human individuals. V lost 0 bases, J lost 5 bases, and 7 bases stayed unmatched. CDR1 and CDR2 (germline): MNHEY, SVGAGI. The CDR3 has 16 residues. Selected positively for CCR7 and CD45RO-negative, naive CD8 cells excluded terminally differentiated effector memory CD45RA+ cells. Every subset had its genomic DNA shared out evenly among several immunoSEQ plates. Sorted-subset replicate PCRs used 150 to 200 ng of genomic DNA. This amount corresponded to some 30,000 T cell genomes. Produced via immunoSEQ multiplex PCR; TCRdb's table is partial and in-frame only. Among roughly 2,000,000 clones listed, approximately 94% were seen once. Study results and caveats: Naive subsets tended to show greater estimated richness than memory subsets. Donor clonotype sharing was expected to depend on sequencing depth.

The chain couples TRBV6-5 to TRBJ2-1; 7 bases are a match to TRBD1. The sample consisted of naive CD8+ T cells sorted from blood. This TCR was recovered from a man younger than 30 in good health. CDR3 protein: CASSYSTGQINNEQFF. For the CDR3, the DNA is TGTGCCAGCAGTTACTCTACGGGACAGATAAACAATGAGCAGTTCTTC.